One and the same sample provided the 24 T cell receptor beta chains below, sequenced in a study of long-term antiretroviral therapy in people with HIV. Version v3.0 of the immunoSEQ assay was performed at survey level. Sequencing used immunoSEQ multiplex PCR; TCRdb keeps in-frame clones, though not all of them. The data hold 30,000 or so clones, with around 90% observed a single time. Sample: unsorted PBMCs, taken 5 to 5.5 years after starting antiretroviral therapy. These TCRs come from a middle-aged woman with HIV.

Comment on this clone: Relative to the germline gene, one junction end is altered; a read error may explain this. V is TRBV29-1 and J is TRBJ2-7; 7 positions match TRBD2. Looked up from germline, CDR1 is SQVTM and CDR2 is ANQGSEA. CDR3 length equals 13 residues. CDR3 sequence: CSVEAGSSYEQYF. The CDR3, as DNA: TGCAGCGTGGAAGCGGGGAGCTCCTACGAGCAGTACTTC.

The CDR3 nucleotides are TGTGCCAGCAGCCAAGGCACCGGGACAGCAAACAATGAGCAGTTCTTC. Protein: CASSQGTGTANNEQFF. The chain couples TRBV4-2 to TRBJ2-1, with 7 bases aligning to TRBD1. V lost 1 base, J lost 5 bases, and 8 bases stayed unmatched. Germline V gene lookup returns CDR1 LGHNA and CDR2 YNFKEQ. CDR3 length: 16 amino acids.

The genes are TRBV5-1 and TRBJ2-5; 14 bases are a match to TRBD2. Trimming took 4 bases from V and 2 from J; bases not matched to a gene: 13. The germline V gene has CDR1 SGHRS and CDR2 YFSETQ. The CDR3 has 19 residues. The CDR3 protein is CASSVAKTSGGAVQETQYF. The CDR3 nucleotides read TGCGCCAGCAGCGTAGCGAAGACTAGCGGGGGGGCGGTACAAGAGACCCAGTACTTC.

The rearrangement joins TRBV9 to TRBJ1-2, with D possibly being TRBD1 (5 bases). CDR3 length: 16 amino acids. Trimming pared 4 bases from V and 3 bases from J, leaving 19 bases between. Germline lookup yields CDR1 SGDLS and CDR2 YYNGEE. CDR3 in amino acids: CASSPTGTGSYYGYTF. The CDR3 DNA sequence: TGTGCCAGCAGCCCCACCGGGACGGGGTCTTACTATGGCTACACCTTC.

The chain joins TRBV6-5 to TRBJ2-1; no clear D. V was shortened by 3 bases and J by 6 bases, with 9 bases between the two germline ends. The CDR3 covers 13 residues. Germline CDR1 MNHEY, CDR2 SVGAGI. The CDR3 reads CASSYDSLNEQFF. DNA for the CDR3: TGTGCCAGCAGTTATGACTCCCTCAATGAGCAGTTCTTC.

V usage is TRBV29-1 and J usage is TRBJ2-1, with a tentative D call TRBD2 (6 bases). CDR1 and CDR2 (germline): SQVTM, ANQGSEA. The CDR3 length is 12 residues. Trimming took 4 bases from V and 8 from J, leaving 12 bases between them. This CDR3 reads CSVADYKYEQFF. The CDR3 nucleotides are TGCAGCGTTGCGGACTATAAGTATGAGCAGTTCTTC.

The V and J genes are TRBV7-9 and TRBJ2-7; D might be TRBD1 or TRBD2, each matching 6 bases. Germline CDR1 SEHNR, CDR2 FQNEAQ (reference sequence). V shed 1 base and J shed 1 base, with 14 bases lying between them. This CDR3 contains 16 residues. The CDR3 nucleotides read TGTGCCAGCAGCTTAGGGGTCGGGGGCCGTTCCTACGAGCAGTACTTC. Encoded protein: CASSLGVGGRSYEQYF. The whole variable domain, filled in from reference TRBV7-9 and TRBJ2-7, reads DTGVSQNPRHKITKRGQNVTFRCDPISEHNRLYWYRQTLGQGPEFLTYFQNEAQLEKSRLLSDRFSAERPKGSFSTLEIQRTEQGDSAMYLCASSLGVGGRSYEQYFGPGTRLTVT.

CDR3 sequence: CASSAGLAGSYEQYF. Here the CDR3 DNA reads TGCGCCAGCAGCGCGGGACTAGCGGGGTCCTACGAGCAGTACTTC. The chain joins TRBV5-1 to TRBJ2-7; 13 bases map to TRBD2. The CDR3 contains 15 residues. V shed 4 bases and J 1 base; nucleotides not matched to a gene: 2. From germline, CDR1 is SGHRS and CDR2 YFSETQ.

A single count supports this clone. This sequence joins TRBV6-1 and TRBJ2-7; D perhaps matches TRBD2 (6 bases). Deletions cut 6 bases from V and 3 bases from J, with 12 bases between. The germline CDR1 and CDR2 sequences are MNHNS and SASEGT. This CDR3 has 13 amino acids. In nucleotides, the CDR3 is TGTGCCAGCAGACCCCGGGAGATCTACGAGCAGTACTTC. This codes for CASRPREIYEQYF.

This rearrangement joins TRBV6-5 to TRBJ2-5; 7 positions agree with TRBD2. Per germline, CDR1 MNHEY and CDR2 SVGAGI. This CDR3 is built from 14 residues. The junction had 5 bases not matched to a gene; V was cut back by 5 bases and J by 2 bases. CDR3 sequence: CASSTWTSQETQYF. CDR3 DNA sequence: TGTGCCAGCAGTACGTGGACTAGTCAAGAGACCCAGTACTTC.

This chain connects TRBV4-1 to TRBJ2-3, with 11 bases fitting TRBD2. Germline V gene data show CDR1 as MGHRA and CDR2 as YSYEKL. V lost 3 bases to trimming and J lost 4 bases; unmatched junction nucleotides: 9. This CDR3 comprises 17 residues. CDR3 loop: CASSQVSGRAPPDTQYF. The DNA of the CDR3 is TGCGCCAGCAGCCAGGTTAGCGGGAGGGCCCCCCCAGATACGCAGTATTTT.

This chain links TRBV5-4 with TRBJ1-6; D remains ambiguous. Per the germline V gene, CDR1 is SGHNT and CDR2 is YYREEE (reference sequence). This CDR3 region has 17 residues. Trimming took off 0 bases at V and 0 bases at J, with 10 bases between the two ends. The CDR3 coding sequence is TGTGCCAGCAGCTTGGCCGGGAAGAGCTCCTATAATTCACCCCTCCACTTT. Translating gives CASSLAGKSSYNSPLHF.

The gene calls are TRBV15 and TRBJ2-2; D gene ambiguous. Germline CDR1 LNHNV, CDR2 YYDKDF (reference sequence). The CDR3 runs to 15 residues. Trimming cost V 0 bases and J 0 bases, with 5 bases left between them. This CDR3 reads CATSREGSNTGELFF. The CDR3 DNA reads as TGTGCCACCAGCAGAGAAGGCTCGAACACCGGGGAGCTGTTTTTT.

The V and J genes are TRBV2 and TRBJ2-7; D ambiguous. This CDR3 has 13 amino acids. Trimming removed 5 bases from V and 1 base from J, with 9 bases in between. Germline V gene lookup returns CDR1 SNHLY and CDR2 FYNNEI. CDR3 in amino acids: CASSSQSSYEQYF. The CDR3 DNA sequence: TGTGCCAGCAGTTCCCAAAGTTCCTACGAGCAGTACTTC.

This clone appeared once. V gene TRBV6-6 combines with J gene TRBJ1-2, with no clear D. There are 14 residues in the CDR3. Looked up from germline, CDR1 is MNHNY and CDR2 is SVGAGI (reference sequence). Between the trimmed V and J ends, which lost 2 bases and 6 bases, there was a span of 13 bases. The CDR3 spells CASSYIGRLDGYTF. The CDR3 coding sequence is TGTGCCAGCAGTTACATTGGACGACTGGATGGCTACACCTTC.

The chain is built from TRBV29-1 and TRBJ2-1; TRBD2 might be the D (5 bases). The germline V and J ends were trimmed by 4 bases and 6 bases, with 7 bases remaining between them. CDR1 is SQVTM, CDR2 ANQGSEA, per germline. The CDR3 runs 11 residues. The CDR3, as DNA: TGCAGCGTTGGGACTTCCAATGAGCAGTTCTTC. This codes for CSVGTSNEQFF.

V and J are TRBV13 and TRBJ2-7; 7 nucleotides match TRBD1. Germline-derived CDR1 and CDR2 are PRHDT and FYEKMQ (reference sequence). J gave up 5 bases and V 5 bases, and 6 bases lay outside the gene matches. The CDR3 runs 13 residues. The CDR3 sequence: CASSETGYHEQYF. The CDR3, as DNA: TGTGCCAGCAGCGAGACAGGGTACCACGAGCAGTACTTC.

This chain joins TRBV9 and TRBJ2-7; 9 bases match TRBD1. Trimming cost V 3 bases and J 4 bases; bases outside gene matches: 5. The CDR3 is 14 amino acids. CDR1 is SGDLS, CDR2 YYNGEE, per germline. The CDR3 bases are TGTGCCAGCAGCGGACAGGGGGTCCCTTACGAGCAGTACTTC. Amino acids: CASSGQGVPYEQYF.

Only one count was recorded for this clone. V is TRBV5-6 and J is TRBJ2-3; 13 bases align to TRBD2. CDR1 is SGHDT and CDR2 is YYEEEE in the germline V gene. Trimming at V came to 2 bases and at J to 5 bases, leaving 5 bases not matched to a gene. There are 16 residues in the CDR3. The CDR3 reads CASSFRLAGGRDTQYF. For the CDR3, the DNA is TGTGCCAGCAGCTTCCGACTAGCGGGAGGAAGAGATACGCAGTATTTT.

This clone showed up just once. The chain links TRBV14 to TRBJ1-3; TRBD1 matches at 7 bases. The CDR3 length is 15 residues. V shed 5 bases and J 2 bases; nucleotides not matched to a gene: 6. CDR1 is SGHDN, CDR2 FVKESK, per germline. In DNA, the CDR3 is TGTGCCAGCAGCGCCGGGCAGGGGGCTGGAAACACCATATATTTT. Its translation is CASSAGQGAGNTIYF.

The V call is TRBV7-8, the J call TRBJ2-2; D is perhaps TRBD1 (5 bases). This CDR3 region has 17 residues. V lost 5 bases to trimming and J lost 0 bases, with 16 bases between them. Germline V gene lookup returns CDR1 SGHVS and CDR2 FQNEAQ. The CDR3 region has the DNA TGTGCCAGCAGCCCTGACCCTGGGGCCCCGAACACCGGGGAGCTGTTTTTT. Protein sequence: CASSPDPGAPNTGELFF.

The V call is TRBV7-2, the J call TRBJ1-2, with 9 bases aligning to TRBD1. Trimming at V came to 2 bases and at J to 4 bases, leaving 11 bases not matched to a gene. Per the germline V gene, CDR1 is SGHTA and CDR2 is FQGNSA. The CDR3 loop spans 17 amino acids. This CDR3 reads CASSLYSTGGQSYGYTF. CDR3 DNA: TGTGCCAGCAGCTTATATTCGACAGGGGGTCAATCCTATGGCTACACCTTC.

V usage is TRBV6-1 and J usage is TRBJ2-1; possibly TRBD2 for D (5 bases). This CDR3 has 15 amino acids. Trimming removed 3 bases at V and 6 bases at J, with 15 bases between. CDR1 and CDR2 (germline): MNHNS, SASEGT. The CDR3: CASSDLEGSANEQFF. Written as DNA, the CDR3 is TGTGCCAGCAGTGACCTCGAGGGTAGCGCCAATGAGCAGTTCTTC.

The chain uses TRBV29-1 and TRBJ2-1; 9 bases line up with TRBD1. Trimming removed 3 bases from V and 1 base from J; junction bases left unmatched: 4. This CDR3 contains 15 residues. Germline assignment: CDR1 SQVTM and CDR2 ANQGSEA. The CDR3: CSVDRTGESYNEQFF. The CDR3 DNA reads TGCAGCGTTGATCGGACAGGGGAGTCCTACAATGAGCAGTTCTTC.